Following are 32 T cell receptor beta chains from one sample sequenced in a study of shared clonotypes between healthy human individuals (dated by TCRdb to the early 2020s). CD8 naive samples were CD45RO-negative cells positively selected for CCR7, giving a CD45RA+CCR7+ population that excluded TemRA cells. Library creation used the immunoSEQ multiplex PCR assay. TCRdb mirrors the immuneACCESS table, restricted to in-frame sequences. Some clones are absent from its copies; in checked studies, under half trace to an unresolved V gene, and the reason for the others is unknown. The sample has millions of clones on record, about 93% of them singletons. The top ten constitute roughly 1.8% of the sample. What was sequenced was naive CD8+ T cells from PBMCs. Taken with the paper, the label for cell subset or site translates to: CD45RA+CCR7+. The receptors originated from a young man in good health. Some clones in this sample may be carry-over from other donors' samples.

This clone was counted a few times. This chain connects TRBV6-7 to TRBJ1-1; TRBD1 aligns across 9 bases. TRBV6-7 is sorted into the ORF group, with uncertain function. This CDR3 has 15 residues. With V trimmed by 10 bases and J by 8 bases, 17 bases remained unmatched. The CDR3 region has the DNA TGTGCCACCGGGGGTACAGGGGGCGACTTTAGAGAAGCTTTCTTT. The encoded protein is CATGGTGGDFREAFF.

V gene TRBV15 combines with J gene TRBJ2-7, with D possibly TRBD1 on 6 matching bases. This CDR3 has 15 amino acids. V was cut by 4 bases and J by 2 bases, with 15 bases left in between. Germline CDR1 is LNHNV and CDR2 is YYDKDF (reference sequence). The CDR3 region has the DNA TGTGCCACCAGCATTAGGGCAGGGGATACCTACGAGCAGTACTTC. This translates into CATSIRAGDTYEQYF.

V and J are TRBV28 and TRBJ2-1; TRBD2 matches at 14 bases. The CDR3 runs to 14 residues. After removal of 7 bases from V and 5 bases from J, the junction contained 1 base not matched to a gene. Germline assignment: CDR1 MDHEN and CDR2 SYDVKM. The CDR3, as DNA: TGTGCCAGCATGGGACTAGCGGGAGACAATGAGCAGTTCTTC. Residues: CASMGLAGDNEQFF.

This chain links TRBV18 with TRBJ1-3; no clear D gene. V gave up 2 bases and J gave up 0 bases, with 5 bases separating them. The CDR3 contains 14 residues. The germline CDR1 and CDR2 sequences are KGHSH and LQKENI. The CDR3 here is CASSPWNSGNTIYF. CDR3 nucleotide sequence: TGTGCCAGCTCACCATGGAACTCTGGAAACACCATATATTTT. Filled out from reference TRBV18 and TRBJ1-3, the complete variable domain reads NAGVMQNPRHLVRRRGQEARLRCSPMKGHSHVYWYRQLPEEGLKFMVYLQKENIIDESGMPKERFSAEFPKEGPSILRIQQVVRGDSAAYFCASSPWNSGNTIYFGEGSWLTVV.

In this sample, this clone turned up once. The chain has TRBV5-1 and TRBJ2-7; D is perhaps TRBD2 (5 bases). With 1 base removed from V and 6 bases from J, the gap between germline ends came to 11 bases. Germline V CDR1 and CDR2: SGHRS, YFSETQ. The CDR3 extends over 13 amino acids. The CDR3 sequence is CASSLLAQSEQYF. The CDR3 DNA reads as TGCGCCAGCAGCTTGCTAGCCCAGTCCGAGCAGTACTTC.

As regards this clone: Within the sample, other DNA sequences also encode this same CDR3. The rearrangement joins TRBV9 to TRBJ2-2, with 11 positions matching TRBD2. The CDR3 length is 16 residues. Germline V gives CDR1 SGDLS, CDR2 YYNGEE. V dropped 0 bases and J dropped 5; count of bases not matched to a gene: 3. The CDR3: CASSVVGTSGTGELFF. For the CDR3, the DNA is TGTGCCAGCAGCGTAGTGGGGACTAGCGGTACCGGGGAGCTGTTTTTT.

This clone was counted a few times. The CDR3 DNA sequence: TGTGCCAGCAGCGCAGGCAGGGGGATTGGGGAAAAACTGTTTTTT. This translates into CASSAGRGIGEKLFF. The V call is TRBV9, the J call TRBJ1-4; TRBD1 agrees at 7 bases. This CDR3 contains 15 residues. The V segment lost 3 bases and the J segment 8 bases; nucleotides outside the gene matches: 10. The V gene's germline CDR1 is SGDLS and CDR2 YYNGEE.

The CDR3 spells CASSLPSGGQETQYF. The CDR3 nucleotides read TGTGCCAGCAGCTTGCCGTCGGGGGGACAAGAGACCCAGTACTTC. V usage is TRBV5-6 and J usage is TRBJ2-5; 7 nucleotides match TRBD2. CDR3 length: 15 residues. CDR1 is SGHDT and CDR2 is YYEEEE in the germline V gene. J was trimmed by 2 bases and V by 1 base; bases with no gene match: 5. The whole variable domain, filled in from reference TRBV5-6 and TRBJ2-5, reads DAGVTQSPTHLIKTRGQQVTLRCSPKSGHDTVSWYQQALGQGPQFIFQYYEEEERQRGNFPDRFSGHQFPNYSSELNVNALLLGDSALYLCASSLPSGGQETQYFGPGTRLLVL.

This clone was detected once. The chain has TRBV19 and TRBJ1-5, with a weak D call TRBD1 (5 bases). The CDR3 runs to 15 residues. The germline gives CDR1 LNHDA, CDR2 SQIVND (reference sequence). V was shortened by 5 bases and J by 3 bases, with 14 bases between the two germline ends. In DNA form, the CDR3 reads TGTGCCAGTAGTTTGACAGCGACTTTCAATCAGCCCCAGCATTTT. Protein product: CASSLTATFNQPQHF. The full variable domain, completed using reference TRBV19 and TRBJ1-5, is DGGITQSPKYLFRKEGQNVTLSCEQNLNHDAMYWYRQDPGQGLRLIYYSQIVNDFQKGDIAEGYSVSREKKESFPLTVTSAQKNPTAFYLCASSLTATFNQPQHFGDGTRLSIL.

Note on this clone: Other nucleotide sequences from this sample produce the same CDR3. CDR3 sequence: CASSQRTGDGYTF. CDR3 sequence (DNA): TGCGCCAGCAGCCAGCGAACAGGGGATGGCTACACCTTC. The V call is TRBV4-1, the J call TRBJ1-2, with 7 bases that match TRBD1. The CDR3 consists of 13 residues. J gave up 6 bases and V 3 bases, and 4 bases lay outside the gene matches. Germline CDR1 is MGHRA and CDR2 is YSYEKL.

This chain links TRBV7-9 with TRBJ1-2; TRBD1 agrees at 10 bases. Germline CDR1 SEHNR, CDR2 FQNEAQ (reference sequence). The CDR3 is made up of 15 amino acids. V trimming: 0 bases; J trimming: 8 bases; junction bases outside the gene matches: 6. CDR3 residues: CASSLAPGTGDGYTF. The CDR3 nucleotides read TGTGCCAGCAGCTTAGCCCCAGGGACAGGGGACGGCTACACCTTC.

Of note for this clone: This CDR3 is also generated by other DNA sequences in the sample. V is TRBV4-1 and J is TRBJ1-3, with D possibly being TRBD1 (5 bases). Trimming pared 1 base from V and 1 base from J, leaving 8 bases between. This CDR3 has 15 residues. Per germline, CDR1 MGHRA and CDR2 YSYEKL. The CDR3 here is CASSQVGGSGNTIYF. The CDR3 region has the DNA TGCGCCAGCAGCCAAGTTGGGGGGTCTGGAAACACCATATATTTT.

The CDR3 is CASSPGTVPLNYGYTF. CDR3 in DNA: TGTGCCAGCAGCCCCGGGACGGTGCCCCTAAACTATGGCTACACCTTC. The chain links TRBV9 to TRBJ1-2, with D perhaps TRBD1 (5 bases). CDR1 SGDLS and CDR2 YYNGEE come from the germline V gene. Trimming cost V 4 bases and J 2 bases, with 18 bases left between them. There are 16 residues in the CDR3.

This chain links TRBV10-2 with TRBJ2-5; 8 bases align to TRBD2. Germline CDR1 WSHSY, CDR2 SAAADI. The V segment lost 4 bases and the J segment 5 bases; nucleotides outside the gene matches: 12. CDR3 size: 16 residues. The DNA of the CDR3 is TGCGCCAGCAGTGCTCGGGAGGGCCAGGGTAGTGAGACCCAGTACTTC. Amino acid sequence: CASSAREGQGSETQYF.

This rearrangement joins TRBV28 to TRBJ2-3; possibly TRBD1 for D (6 bases). V was cut by 1 base and J by 2 bases, with 13 bases left in between. This CDR3 contains 16 residues. Per germline, CDR1 MDHEN and CDR2 SYDVKM. The CDR3 DNA reads TGTGCCAGCAGTTTATACGGCAGGGGCGACACAGATACGCAGTATTTT. It yields the protein CASSLYGRGDTDTQYF. The variable domain in full, completed from reference TRBV28 and TRBJ2-3, reads DVKVTQSSRYLVKRTGEKVFLECVQDMDHENMFWYRQDPGLGLRLIYFSYDVKMKEKGDIPEGYSVSREKKERFSLILESASTNQTSMYLCASSLYGRGDTDTQYFGPGTRLTVL.

The CDR3 sequence is CAWSTASTYEQYF. The CDR3 DNA reads TGTGCCTGGAGCACGGCCTCCACCTACGAGCAGTACTTC. J is TRBJ2-7 and V is TRBV30; D is uncertain. V was trimmed by 3 bases and J by 2 bases, leaving 11 bases between them. This CDR3 has 13 residues. CDR1 is GTSNPN and CDR2 is SVGIG in the germline V gene (reference sequence).

This chain uses TRBV9 with TRBJ2-7; D possibly corresponds to TRBD1 (5 bases). Trimming pared 6 bases from V and 2 bases from J, leaving 15 bases between. The germline gives CDR1 SGDLS, CDR2 YYNGEE. The CDR3 runs to 14 residues. CDR3 in DNA: TGTGCCAGCACCTTAGGGGTGTCCGCCTACGAGCAGTACTTC. Its translation: CASTLGVSAYEQYF.

V is TRBV9 and J is TRBJ2-7; 10 bases are shared with TRBD1. With 0 bases clipped from V and 3 bases from J, the junction kept 6 bases outside the gene matches. This CDR3 has 16 residues. Per germline, CDR1 SGDLS and CDR2 YYNGEE. The CDR3 reads CASSVGGDRGFYEQYF. In DNA form, the CDR3 reads TGTGCCAGCAGCGTAGGTGGGGACAGGGGTTTCTACGAGCAGTACTTC.

This clone was found a few times. Other DNA sequences within the sample encode an identical CDR3. The chain combines TRBV7-9 with TRBJ1-1; no definite D call. Trimming pared 3 bases from V and 0 bases from J, leaving 8 bases between. The length of the CDR3 is 14 residues. Germline CDR1 reads SEHNR; CDR2 reads FQNEAQ (reference sequence). Here the CDR3 reads CASSLVSMNTEAFF. CDR3 bases: TGTGCCAGCAGCTTGGTGTCCATGAACACTGAAGCTTTCTTT.

This clone was seen a few times. The rearrangement joins TRBV29-1 to TRBJ1-1; tentatively, D is TRBD1 (5 bases). CDR3 length: 15 residues. The germline V gene encodes CDR1 SQVTM and CDR2 ANQGSEA. V lost 0 bases and J lost 5, with 16 bases in between. In nucleotides, the CDR3 is TGCAGCGTTGAAGATCGGGAGGCTGGGGGGACTGAAGCTTTCTTT. As protein: CSVEDREAGGTEAFF.

This chain uses TRBV13 with TRBJ2-1; D possibly matches TRBD1 or TRBD2 (6 bases each). Germline CDR1 and CDR2: PRHDT and FYEKMQ (reference sequence). CDR3 length: 13 amino acids. Trimming pared 5 bases from V and 8 bases from J, leaving 13 bases between. The CDR3: CASSPPGGDEQFF. CDR3 nucleotides: TGTGCCAGCAGCCCGCCCGGGGGCGATGAGCAGTTCTTC.

The V call is TRBV10-2, the J call TRBJ1-2, with 8 bases fitting TRBD1. This CDR3 comprises 17 residues. Losses at the gene ends were 0 bases for V and 2 bases for J; bases not matched to a gene: 8. Germline V CDR1 and CDR2: WSHSY, SAAADI. CDR3 nucleotides: TGCGCCAGCAGTGAGTCGGACAGGGAAGGGGGGAACTATGGCTACACCTTC. This sequence encodes CASSESDREGGNYGYTF.

The V gene is TRBV11-2, the J gene TRBJ2-1; tentatively, D is TRBD2 (5 bases). The CDR3 sequence is 15 residues long. V lost 2 bases and J lost 6, with 14 bases in between. The germline gives CDR1 SGHAT, CDR2 FQNNGV. The CDR3 DNA is TGTGCCAGCAGCTTATTCGAGGGCCCCTCCAATGAGCAGTTCTTC. Its translation: CASSLFEGPSNEQFF.

Details on this clone: This sample also contains other DNA sequences that code for the same CDR3. The rearrangement joins TRBV19 to TRBJ2-1; TRBD2 agrees at 7 bases. The CDR3 is 16 amino acids. The V gene end was trimmed by 5 bases and the J gene end by 1 base; junction bases not matched to a gene: 8. The V gene's germline CDR1 is LNHDA and CDR2 SQIVND (reference sequence). CDR3 coding DNA: TGTGCCAGTAGTCCACGTCTAGCGGATTCCTACAATGAGCAGTTCTTC. As protein: CASSPRLADSYNEQFF.

A word on this clone: Sequence at one end of the junction differs from germline and may be a read error. The CDR3 sequence is CASSLAAGVEQGF. The CDR3 bases are TGTGCCAGCAGCTTAGCCGCGGGCGTAGAGCAGGGATTC. This chain connects TRBV7-9 to TRBJ2-7, with D possibly called TRBD1 or TRBD2 (5 bases each). This CDR3 has 13 amino acids. Germline-derived CDR1 and CDR2 are SEHNR and FQNEAQ (reference sequence).

In regard to this clone: This sample includes further DNA sequences coding for the same CDR3. In DNA form, the CDR3 reads TGTGCCAGCAGCTTAGGGCGGGGCTCCTACAATGAGCAGTTCTTC. Protein product: CASSLGRGSYNEQFF. This rearrangement joins TRBV7-8 to TRBJ2-1; D is possibly TRBD2 (6 bases). CDR3 length: 15 residues. V lost 1 base, J lost 0 bases, and 7 bases lay in between. The germline CDR1 and CDR2 sequences are SGHVS and FQNEAQ.

The chain recombines TRBV6-5 with TRBJ2-2, with D perhaps matching TRBD2 (5 bases). The CDR3 is made up of 13 amino acids. Germline V gene data show CDR1 as MNHEY and CDR2 as SVGAGI. V lost 4 bases and J 6 bases, leaving 9 bases between the germline ends. The CDR3 sequence is CASSSGVSGELFF. CDR3 DNA sequence: TGTGCCAGCAGTTCCGGGGTGTCCGGGGAGCTGTTTTTT.

The CDR3 DNA reads TGTGCTAGTGCTCACACTCCTAGCTCCTACAATGAGCAGTTCTTC. This sequence encodes CASAHTPSSYNEQFF. The gene calls are TRBV12-5 and TRBJ2-1; D remains unclear. The CDR3 sequence is 15 residues long. Germline V lookup: CDR1 LGHNT, CDR2 FRNRAP. Trimming removed 7 bases at V and 0 bases at J, with 13 bases between.

The rearrangement uses TRBV6-5 and TRBJ2-7; 8 positions match TRBD1. V dropped 0 bases and J dropped 5; count of bases not matched to a gene: 6. The CDR3 extends over 15 amino acids. Germline V lookup: CDR1 MNHEY, CDR2 SVGAGI. CDR3 sequence (DNA): TGTGCCAGCAGTTACTCGCTCCAGGGGGCCCACGAGCAGTACTTC. Translation gives CASSYSLQGAHEQYF.

The CDR3 region has the DNA TGCGCCAGCAGCCAAGATACTGAAAGCGCGCTTTACAATGAGCAGTTCTTC. Amino acids: CASSQDTESALYNEQFF. The chain has TRBV4-1 and TRBJ2-1; D gene unclear. V was pared by 0 bases and J by 4 bases, with 16 bases between. The CDR3 length is 17 residues. CDR1 is MGHRA and CDR2 is YSYEKL in the germline V gene.

The chain combines TRBV7-2 with TRBJ1-1, with 8 bases aligning to TRBD1. Germline V CDR1 and CDR2: SGHTA, FQGNSA. CDR3 length: 15 residues. The V gene end was trimmed by 5 bases and the J gene end by 1 base; junction bases not matched to a gene: 6. The CDR3 reads CASSLIGQGNTEAFF. In nucleotides, the CDR3 is TGTGCCAGCAGCCTTATAGGACAGGGGAACACTGAAGCTTTCTTT.

The chain has TRBV19 and TRBJ1-2; D perhaps matches TRBD1 (5 bases). Germline CDR1 LNHDA, CDR2 SQIVND (reference sequence). The CDR3 loop spans 15 amino acids. Trimming cost V 3 bases and J 5 bases, with 16 bases left between them. The CDR3 loop reads CASSIPRQTVYGYTF. CDR3 in DNA: TGTGCCAGTAGTATCCCCCGACAGACTGTTTATGGCTACACCTTC. The full variable domain, completed using reference TRBV19 and TRBJ1-2, is DGGITQSPKYLFRKEGQNVTLSCEQNLNHDAMYWYRQDPGQGLRLIYYSQIVNDFQKGDIAEGYSVSREKKESFPLTVTSAQKNPTAFYLCASSIPRQTVYGYTFGSGTRLTVV.